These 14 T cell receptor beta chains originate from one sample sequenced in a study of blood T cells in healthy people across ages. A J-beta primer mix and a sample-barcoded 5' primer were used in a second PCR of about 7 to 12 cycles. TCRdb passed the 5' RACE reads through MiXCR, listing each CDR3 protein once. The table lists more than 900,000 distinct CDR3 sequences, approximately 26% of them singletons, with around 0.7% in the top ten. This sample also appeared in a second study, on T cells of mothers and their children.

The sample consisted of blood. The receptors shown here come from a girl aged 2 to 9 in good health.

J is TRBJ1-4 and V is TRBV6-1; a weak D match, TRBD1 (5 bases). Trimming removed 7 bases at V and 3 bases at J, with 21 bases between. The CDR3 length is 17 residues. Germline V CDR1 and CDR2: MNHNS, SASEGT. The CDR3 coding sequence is TGTGCCAGCATGCCCTGGGTCTTTGGGGGACCTAATGAAAAACTGTTTTTT. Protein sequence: CASMPWVFGGPNEKLFF.

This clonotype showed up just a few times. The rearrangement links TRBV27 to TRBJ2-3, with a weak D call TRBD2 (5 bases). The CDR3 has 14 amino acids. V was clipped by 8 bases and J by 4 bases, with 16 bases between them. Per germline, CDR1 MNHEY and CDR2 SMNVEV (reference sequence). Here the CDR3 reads CASGEGAAPDTQYF. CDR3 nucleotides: TGTGCCAGCGGAGAGGGAGCGGCCCCAGATACGCAGTATTTT.

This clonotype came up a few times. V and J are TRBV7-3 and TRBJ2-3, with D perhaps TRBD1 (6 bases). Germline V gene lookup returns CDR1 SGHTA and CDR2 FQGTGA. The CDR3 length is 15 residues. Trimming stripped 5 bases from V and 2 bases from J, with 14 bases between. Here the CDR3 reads CASSQITGITDTQYF. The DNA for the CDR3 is TGTGCCAGCAGCCAAATTACAGGGATCACAGATACGCAGTATTTT.

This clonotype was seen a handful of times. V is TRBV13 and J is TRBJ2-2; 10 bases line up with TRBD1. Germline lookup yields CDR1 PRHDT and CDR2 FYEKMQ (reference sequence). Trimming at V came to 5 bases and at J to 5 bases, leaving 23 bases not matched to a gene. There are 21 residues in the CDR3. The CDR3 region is CASSELFNGQGGPEKTGELFF. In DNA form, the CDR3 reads TGTGCCAGCAGCGAGCTATTCAATGGACAGGGGGGACCTGAGAAAACCGGGGAGCTGTTTTTT. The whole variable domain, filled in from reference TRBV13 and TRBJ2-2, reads AAGVIQSPRHLIKEKRETATLKCYPIPRHDTVYWYQQGPGQDPQFLISFYEKMQSDKGSIPDRFSAQQFSDYHSELNMSSLELGDSALYFCASSELFNGQGGPEKTGELFFGEGSRLTVL.

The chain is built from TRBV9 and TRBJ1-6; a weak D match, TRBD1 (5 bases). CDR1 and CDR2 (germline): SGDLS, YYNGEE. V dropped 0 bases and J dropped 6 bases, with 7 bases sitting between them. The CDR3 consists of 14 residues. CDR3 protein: CASSVEGPNSPLHF. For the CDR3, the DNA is TGTGCCAGCAGCGTAGAGGGGCCTAATTCACCCCTCCACTTT.

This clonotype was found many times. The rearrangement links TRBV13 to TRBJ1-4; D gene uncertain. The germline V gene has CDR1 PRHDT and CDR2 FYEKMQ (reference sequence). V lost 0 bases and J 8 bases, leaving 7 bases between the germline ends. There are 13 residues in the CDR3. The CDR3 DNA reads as TGTGCCAGCAGCTTAGGCGTCGGGGAAAAACTGTTTTTT. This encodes CASSLGVGEKLFF.

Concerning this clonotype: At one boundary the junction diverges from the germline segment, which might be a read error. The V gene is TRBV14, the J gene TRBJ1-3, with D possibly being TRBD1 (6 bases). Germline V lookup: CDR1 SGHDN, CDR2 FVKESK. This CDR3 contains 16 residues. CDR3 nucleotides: TGTGCTAGCAGCCAAGATGGAGGGGGGTCTGGAAACACCATATATTTT. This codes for CASSQDGGGSGNTIYF.

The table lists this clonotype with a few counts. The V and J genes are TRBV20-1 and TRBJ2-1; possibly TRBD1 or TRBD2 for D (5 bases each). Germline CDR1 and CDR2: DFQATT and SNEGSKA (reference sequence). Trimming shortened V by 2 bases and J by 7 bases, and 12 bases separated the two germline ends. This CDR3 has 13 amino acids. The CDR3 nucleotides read TGCAGTGCTAGATCGGACAAGCGGAATGAGCAGTTCTTC. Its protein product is CSARSDKRNEQFF.

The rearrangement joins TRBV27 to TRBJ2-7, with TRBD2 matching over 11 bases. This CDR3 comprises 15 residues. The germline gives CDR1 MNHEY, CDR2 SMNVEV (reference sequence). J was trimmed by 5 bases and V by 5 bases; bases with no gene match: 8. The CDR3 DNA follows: TGTGCCAGCAGTAAACTAGCGGGAGCTCGGGACGAGCAGTACTTC. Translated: CASSKLAGARDEQYF.

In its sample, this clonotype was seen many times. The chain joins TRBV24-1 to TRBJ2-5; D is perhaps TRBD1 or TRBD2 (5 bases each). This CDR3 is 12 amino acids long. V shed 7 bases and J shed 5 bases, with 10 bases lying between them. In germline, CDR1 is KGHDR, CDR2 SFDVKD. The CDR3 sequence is CATSDWGETQYF. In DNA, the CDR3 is TGTGCCACCAGCGACTGGGGGGAGACCCAGTACTTC.

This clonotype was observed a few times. The CDR3 region is CASSSPQKKGADTQYF. The CDR3, as DNA: TGTGCCAGCAGCTCACCCCAAAAGAAGGGGGCAGATACGCAGTATTTT. The chain carries TRBV7-6 and TRBJ2-3; D might be TRBD1 (6 bases). The CDR3 spans 16 residues. Trimming removed 4 bases at V and 4 bases at J, with 18 bases between. The V gene's germline CDR1 is SGHVS and CDR2 FNYEAQ. The whole variable domain, filled in from reference TRBV7-6 and TRBJ2-3, reads GAGVSQSPRYKVTKRGQDVALRCDPISGHVSLYWYRQALGQGPEFLTYFNYEAQQDKSGLPNDRFSAERPEGSISTLTIQRTEQRDSAMYRCASSSPQKKGADTQYFGPGTRLTVL.

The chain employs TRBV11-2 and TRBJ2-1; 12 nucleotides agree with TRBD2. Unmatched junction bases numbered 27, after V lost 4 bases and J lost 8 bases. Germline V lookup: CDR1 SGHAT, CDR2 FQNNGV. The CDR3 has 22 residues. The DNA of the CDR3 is TGTGCCAGCAGCTCCGGCTGGGTGGCTAGCGGGAGGGACCCTGGGGGTTTAGATGAGCAGTTCTTC. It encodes CASSSGWVASGRDPGGLDEQFF.

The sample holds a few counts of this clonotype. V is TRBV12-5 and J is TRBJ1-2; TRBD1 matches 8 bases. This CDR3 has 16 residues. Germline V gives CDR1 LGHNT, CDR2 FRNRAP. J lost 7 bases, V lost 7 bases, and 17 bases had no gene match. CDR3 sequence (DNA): TGTGCTAGTGCCTTTGTATCAGGGGGCGCAGAGACTGGCTACACCTTC. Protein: CASAFVSGGAETGYTF.

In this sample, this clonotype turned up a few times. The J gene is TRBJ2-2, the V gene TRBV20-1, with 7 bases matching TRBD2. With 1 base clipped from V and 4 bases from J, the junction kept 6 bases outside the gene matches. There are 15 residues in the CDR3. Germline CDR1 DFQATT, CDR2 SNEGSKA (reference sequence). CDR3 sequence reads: CSARASGTGTGELFF. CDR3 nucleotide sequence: TGCAGTGCTAGAGCCAGCGGGACGGGCACCGGGGAGCTGTTTTTT.